These 29 T cell receptor beta chains share one sample of origin, sequenced in a study of graft-versus-host responses after intestinal transplantation. Sequencing was performed with immunoSEQ multiplex PCR; in TCRdb, only in-frame clones are kept and a portion is missing. The sample has some 100,000 clones; 85% to 95% are singletons. Their antigens are not known. This material consisted of unstimulated CD8+ T cells sorted from spleen or lymph node cells, taken before transplant. These receptors came from a human donor who was the organ donor for an intestinal transplant.

The V gene is TRBV10-3, the J gene TRBJ1-1; 8 bases are a match to TRBD1. The germline V gene has CDR1 ENHRY and CDR2 SYGVKD. This CDR3 contains 15 residues. J was trimmed by 3 bases and V by 4 bases; bases with no gene match: 7. The CDR3 coding sequence is TGTGCCATCAGTGCTGGACAGGGTATGGACACTGAAGCTTTCTTT. It encodes CAISAGQGMDTEAFF.

The chain recombines TRBV2 with TRBJ1-5; D remains ambiguous. In germline, CDR1 is SNHLY, CDR2 FYNNEI. The CDR3 is 14 amino acids. V shed 4 bases and J shed 6 bases, with 13 bases lying between them. The CDR3 sequence is CASSVAASSQPQHF. The CDR3 region has the DNA TGTGCCAGCAGTGTGGCAGCGAGCTCTCAGCCCCAGCATTTT.

This clone was seen just once. The chain employs TRBV29-1 and TRBJ2-1, with TRBD1 matching 9 bases. Germline CDR1 is SQVTM and CDR2 is ANQGSEA. The CDR3 totals 14 residues. Trimming at V came to 0 bases and at J to 7 bases, leaving 4 bases not matched to a gene. The chain's CDR3 is CSVEDSQGANEQFF. The CDR3 bases are TGCAGCGTTGAAGACTCACAGGGGGCTAATGAGCAGTTCTTC.

The chain carries TRBV7-6 and TRBJ2-1; D unclear. Germline CDR1 and CDR2: SGHVS and FNYEAQ. This CDR3 region has 12 residues. V was pared by 1 base and J by 10 bases, with 8 bases between. The CDR3 DNA reads TGTGCCAGCAGCTTAGGGTCCCGGGAGCAGTTCTTC. This sequence encodes CASSLGSREQFF.

The chain is built from TRBV7-9 and TRBJ1-2, with 7 nucleotides matching TRBD1. The CDR3 spans 13 residues. Germline CDR1 reads SEHNR; CDR2 reads FQNEAQ (reference sequence). Trimming at V came to 5 bases and at J to 4 bases, leaving 4 bases not matched to a gene. The CDR3 here is CASSPDRVYGYTF. CDR3 DNA: TGTGCCAGCAGCCCCGACAGGGTCTATGGCTACACCTTC.

In nucleotides, the CDR3 is TGTGCCAGCAGCTCTCATTACCAGAAAACAAATGAAAAACTGTTTTTT. Residues: CASSSHYQKTNEKLFF. V is TRBV7-9 and J is TRBJ1-4; D gene unclear. CDR1 and CDR2 from the germline V gene are SEHNR and FQNEAQ (reference sequence). V gave up 4 bases and J gave up 5 bases, with 17 bases separating them. CDR3 size: 16 residues.

The CDR3 region is CAIPGQDPYEQYF. In DNA, the CDR3 is TGTGCCATCCCGGGACAGGACCCCTACGAGCAGTACTTC. The V call is TRBV13, the J call TRBJ2-7; TRBD1 matches 8 bases. Trimming cost V 10 bases and J 2 bases; bases outside gene matches: 7. The CDR3 runs to 13 residues. CDR1 and CDR2 (germline): PRHDT, FYEKMQ (reference sequence).

The V and J genes are TRBV5-6 and TRBJ1-3; D remains unclear. The CDR3 has 16 amino acids. Between the trimmed V and J ends, which lost 3 bases and 0 bases, there was a span of 13 bases. CDR1 is SGHDT and CDR2 is YYEEEE in the germline V gene. CDR3 nucleotides: TGTGCCAGCAGCTCACCTACAGAGAGCTCTGGAAACACCATATATTTT. Its protein is CASSSPTESSGNTIYF.

The chain is built from TRBV27 and TRBJ2-7; 8 bases line up with TRBD1. This CDR3 spans 14 amino acids. In germline, CDR1 is MNHEY, CDR2 SMNVEV (reference sequence). Trimming at V came to 8 bases and at J to 3 bases, leaving 9 bases not matched to a gene. The CDR3 DNA follows: TGTGCCAGCCAGGGGGCTCAAGACCGCTACGAGCAGTACTTC. This sequence encodes CASQGAQDRYEQYF.

The CDR3: CASSLLVQGAGSYNSPLHF. CDR3 nucleotides: TGCGCCAGCAGCTTGTTGGTGCAGGGGGCAGGCTCCTATAATTCACCCCTCCACTTT. This chain uses TRBV5-1 with TRBJ1-6; the match to TRBD1 covers 8 bases. V dropped 1 base and J dropped 0; count of bases not matched to a gene: 9. CDR1 SGHRS and CDR2 YFSETQ come from the germline V gene. The CDR3 totals 19 residues.

The chain combines TRBV19 with TRBJ2-7; 7 bases are a match to TRBD2. The CDR3 runs to 14 residues. Germline values: CDR1 LNHDA, CDR2 SQIVND (reference sequence). V gave up 5 bases and J gave up 3 bases; unmatched junction bases: 7. The CDR3 is CASSSGGEGYEQYF. In DNA, the CDR3 is TGTGCCAGTAGTTCAGGCGGGGAGGGCTACGAGCAGTACTTC.

This chain joins TRBV9 and TRBJ2-1, with TRBD2 matching 8 bases. J lost 5 bases, V lost 4 bases, and 2 bases had no gene match. This CDR3 comprises 13 residues. Germline lookup yields CDR1 SGDLS and CDR2 YYNGEE. CDR3 region: CASSSGGNNEQFF. As DNA, the CDR3 is TGTGCCAGCAGCTCGGGAGGGAACAATGAGCAGTTCTTC.

The gene calls are TRBV27 and TRBJ2-7; D is unclear. The CDR3 extends over 14 amino acids. Trimming took off 3 bases at V and 4 bases at J, with 13 bases between the two ends. Looked up from germline, CDR1 is MNHEY and CDR2 is SMNVEV (reference sequence). CDR3 residues: CASSFRLTLYEQYF. Written as DNA, the CDR3 is TGTGCCAGCAGTTTTCGCCTAACCCTATACGAGCAGTACTTC.

The chain links TRBV4-1 to TRBJ1-4; D ambiguous. CDR3 length: 14 amino acids. Looked up from germline, CDR1 is MGHRA and CDR2 is YSYEKL. Trimming took off 4 bases at V and 3 bases at J, with 9 bases between the two ends. The CDR3 DNA reads TGCGCCAGCAGCCTCTCCGGGGCTAATGAAAAACTGTTTTTT. Protein sequence: CASSLSGANEKLFF.

The chain links TRBV28 to TRBJ1-5; no clear D. Trimming removed 2 bases at V and 5 bases at J, with 10 bases between. CDR1 is MDHEN and CDR2 is SYDVKM in the germline V gene. The CDR3 contains 14 residues. CDR3 in DNA: TGTGCCAGCAGTTTAAAACCCCGGGATCAGCCCCAGCATTTT. It specifies CASSLKPRDQPQHF.

The V call is TRBV7-9, the J call TRBJ2-2; TRBD1 aligns across 8 bases. CDR1 and CDR2 (germline): SEHNR, FQNEAQ (reference sequence). The CDR3 sequence is 15 residues long. Trimming took 4 bases from V and 7 from J; bases not matched to a gene: 8. The CDR3 coding sequence is TGTGCCAGCAGCTCGACAGGGGACCTTATCGGGGAGCTGTTTTTT. Translated: CASSSTGDLIGELFF.

This sequence joins TRBV6-1 and TRBJ2-3; TRBD2 matches 9 bases. This CDR3 has 17 residues. The germline V gene encodes CDR1 MNHNS and CDR2 SASEGT. J lost 3 bases, V lost 0 bases, and 7 bases had no gene match. This chain's CDR3 is CASSEAAGGWGTDTQYF. CDR3 in DNA: TGTGCCAGCAGTGAAGCTGCGGGGGGGTGGGGGACAGATACGCAGTATTTT.

The rearrangement uses TRBV19 and TRBJ1-3; D is perhaps TRBD1 (6 bases). V was trimmed by 7 bases and J by 0 bases, leaving 10 bases between them. This CDR3 has 14 amino acids. Germline V gene data show CDR1 as LNHDA and CDR2 as SQIVND (reference sequence). The DNA of the CDR3 is TGTGCCAGTACCGGACAGCTCTCTGGAAACACCATATATTTT. Translating it yields CASTGQLSGNTIYF.

The CDR3 DNA follows: TGTGCCAGCAGCCAAGGACCCGACAGTATTGGCGAGCAGTACTTC. It specifies CASSQGPDSIGEQYF. The rearrangement joins TRBV14 to TRBJ2-7; a possible D gene is TRBD1 (5 bases). V was pared by 1 base and J by 6 bases, with 16 bases between. CDR3 size: 15 residues. Germline CDR1 is SGHDN and CDR2 is FVKESK.

The chain carries TRBV13 and TRBJ2-1, with TRBD1 matching 7 bases. The CDR3 is made up of 17 amino acids. V lost 3 bases and J lost 8; bases outside the gene matches: 16. Germline V gives CDR1 PRHDT, CDR2 FYEKMQ (reference sequence). The CDR3 nucleotides read TGTGCCAGCAGCTTCGGACGACTGGGCAACAGGGGCGATGAGCAGTTCTTC. Residues: CASSFGRLGNRGDEQFF.

The rearrangement joins TRBV5-1 to TRBJ2-7, with TRBD2 as a possible D gene (6 bases). CDR3 length: 15 amino acids. Germline lookup yields CDR1 SGHRS and CDR2 YFSETQ. V gave up 0 bases and J gave up 1 base, with 11 bases separating them. The DNA of the CDR3 is TGCGCCAGCAGCTTGGGACTAGTCGGGTCCTACGAGCAGTACTTC. Translation gives CASSLGLVGSYEQYF.

The gene calls are TRBV20-1 and TRBJ1-2; unclear D gene. The CDR3 is 11 amino acids. Germline-derived CDR1 and CDR2 are DFQATT and SNEGSKA (reference sequence). Trimming removed 4 bases from V and 8 bases from J, with 11 bases in between. The CDR3 DNA reads TGCAGTGCTATAGGAGATGGGGGCTACACCTTC. This encodes CSAIGDGGYTF.

This chain uses TRBV27 with TRBJ1-4; the D gene is possibly TRBD1 (5 bases). Trimming removed 8 bases from V and 0 bases from J, with 13 bases in between. CDR1 is MNHEY, CDR2 SMNVEV, per germline (reference sequence). The CDR3 length is 15 residues. The CDR3 DNA reads TGTGCCAGCGGACCCTCGACAGCAACTAATGAAAAACTGTTTTTT. Translation gives CASGPSTATNEKLFF.

The rearrangement joins TRBV2 to TRBJ2-3; possibly TRBD1 for D (6 bases). The germline V and J ends were trimmed by 10 bases and 2 bases, with 13 bases remaining between them. Germline CDR1 and CDR2: SNHLY and FYNNEI. The CDR3 loop spans 13 amino acids. CDR3 DNA: TGTGCCACAGACAGGCCGTACACAGATACGCAGTATTTT. Its translation: CATDRPYTDTQYF.

V usage is TRBV23-1 and J usage is TRBJ1-1; D is unresolved. TRBV23-1 is identified as an open reading frame with a role that is uncertain. This CDR3 comprises 11 residues. Between the trimmed V and J ends, which lost 6 bases and 10 bases, there was a span of 12 bases. This chain's CDR3 is CASSPNRPAFF. For the CDR3, the DNA is TGCGCCAGCAGCCCCAACAGACCAGCTTTCTTT.

The CDR3, as DNA: TGTGCCAGCAGCTTTGGGAAACCGACAGGTTACTACAATGAGCAGTTCTTC. It specifies CASSFGKPTGYYNEQFF. The V call is TRBV5-4, the J call TRBJ2-1, with TRBD1 as a possible D gene (6 bases). The germline V gene has CDR1 SGHNT and CDR2 YYREEE (reference sequence). Trimming shortened V by 2 bases and J by 3 bases, and 18 bases separated the two germline ends. The CDR3 is made up of 17 amino acids.

The genes are TRBV28 and TRBJ2-7, with 7 bases that match TRBD1. Looked up from germline, CDR1 is MDHEN and CDR2 is SYDVKM. The CDR3 contains 14 residues. V gave up 8 bases and J gave up 3 bases; unmatched junction bases: 10. The CDR3: CASGKGASLYEQYF. The CDR3 coding sequence is TGTGCCAGCGGAAAGGGGGCTAGTCTCTACGAGCAGTACTTC.

Points on this clone: Relative to the germline gene, one junction end is altered; a read error may explain this. This chain links TRBV28 with TRBJ2-5; 10 nucleotides line up with TRBD2. The CDR3 is 13 residues long. Germline-derived CDR1 and CDR2 are MDHEN and SYDVKM. Written as DNA, the CDR3 is TGTGCCAGCTCAGGACTAGCGGAGCCTGTGGGAGACTTC. Protein product: CASSGLAEPVGDF. Variable domain in full (rest from reference TRBV28 and TRBJ2-5): DVKVTQSSRYLVKRTGEKVFLECVQDMDHENMFWYRQDPGLGLRLIYFSYDVKMKEKGDIPEGYSVSREKKERFSLILESASTNQTSMYLCASSGLAEPVGDFGPGTRLLVL.

The chain uses TRBV2 and TRBJ1-1; 7 bases fit TRBD1. The CDR3 spans 14 residues. The V gene end was trimmed by 10 bases and the J gene end by 2 bases; junction bases not matched to a gene: 10. Germline CDR1 and CDR2: SNHLY and FYNNEI. CDR3: CATYRQGGNTEAFF. The CDR3 nucleotides are TGTGCCACTTATAGACAGGGTGGAAACACTGAAGCTTTCTTT. The full variable domain, with the rest looked up from reference TRBV2 and TRBJ1-1, is EPEVTQTPSHQVTQMGQEVILRCVPISNHLYFYWYRQILGQKVEFLVSFYNNEISEKSEIFDDQFSVERPDGSNFTLKIRSTKLEDSAMYFCATYRQGGNTEAFFGQGTRLTVV.